Each of the 6 T cell receptor beta chains below was sequenced from the same sample in a study of blood T cells in healthy people across ages. A J-beta primer mix and a sample-barcoded 5' primer were used in a second PCR of roughly 6 to 11 cycles. Using its own MiXCR run on the 5' RACE reads, TCRdb lists one record per CDR3 protein. The sample shows roughly 640,000 distinct CDR3 sequences, roughly 31% of them seen only once. Input material: blood. These receptor sequences come from a woman of 80 years or more in good health.

The V and J genes are TRBV27 and TRBJ1-1; TRBD1 matches at 8 bases. V lost 9 bases and J lost 0; bases outside the gene matches: 3. CDR3 length: 13 residues. The germline V gene encodes CDR1 MNHEY and CDR2 SMNVEV (reference sequence). The CDR3 reads CASWTGMNTEAFF. The CDR3 region has the DNA TGTGCCAGTTGGACAGGGATGAACACTGAAGCTTTCTTT.

This clonotype appeared many times. V usage is TRBV7-2 and J usage is TRBJ2-1, with 12 bases matching TRBD2. Germline V gives CDR1 SGHTA, CDR2 FQGNSA. With V trimmed by 5 bases and J by 10 bases, 9 bases remained unmatched. CDR3 length equals 15 residues. CDR3 residues: CASSQLAGGYTEQFF. In DNA form, the CDR3 reads TGTGCCAGCAGCCAACTAGCGGGGGGCTATACGGAGCAGTTCTTC.

At least ten counts were recorded for this clonotype. The rearrangement links TRBV12-3 or TRBV12-4 to TRBJ1-1; possibly TRBD1 for D (6 bases). The CDR3 totals 14 residues. The V and J ends lost 6 bases and 5 bases respectively, with 16 bases between them. The CDR3 protein is CASRSGTPGTEAFF. Written as DNA, the CDR3 is TGTGCCAGCAGGTCCGGGACACCGGGGACTGAAGCTTTCTTT.

This clonotype was seen repeatedly, ten times or more. The V gene is TRBV7-9, the J gene TRBJ1-5; 7 bases align to TRBD1. There are 16 residues in the CDR3. Germline V gene lookup returns CDR1 SEHNR and CDR2 FQNEAQ (reference sequence). The J segment lost 6 bases and the V segment lost 4 bases, leaving 12 bases of the junction unmatched. CDR3 bases: TGTGCCAGCAGCTCGTCTAAGATAGGGGACAGTCAGCCCCAGCATTTT. It specifies CASSSSKIGDSQPQHF. The full variable domain, rest sourced from reference TRBV7-9 and TRBJ1-5, is DTGVSQNPRHKITKRGQNVTFRCDPISEHNRLYWYRQTLGQGPEFLTYFQNEAQLEKSRLLSDRFSAERPKGSFSTLEIQRTEQGDSAMYLCASSSSKIGDSQPQHFGDGTRLSIL.

For this clonotype: A read error may be the cause here, since a much bigger clone is one base away. The V call is TRBV12-3 or TRBV12-4, the J call TRBJ2-7; 15 bases fit TRBD2. The V segment lost 3 bases and the J segment 7 bases; nucleotides outside the gene matches: 10. The CDR3 totals 17 residues. CDR3 in DNA: TGTGCCAGCAGTTTTTATCTGAGGACTAGCGGGGGGGGTGAGCAGTACTTC. This encodes CASSFYLRTSGGGEQYF.

This chain uses TRBV27 with TRBJ1-2; weak D call: TRBD1 (6 bases). Germline-derived CDR1 and CDR2 are MNHEY and SMNVEV (reference sequence). With 1 base removed from V and 7 bases from J, the gap between germline ends came to 19 bases. The CDR3 contains 16 residues. CDR3 loop: CASSLLVGGGWGGYTF. The DNA for the CDR3 is TGTGCCAGCAGTTTATTGGTTGGTGGGGGCTGGGGTGGCTACACCTTC.